The present TCR beta chain was sequenced within a study of CD8 T cells in Susac syndrome. RNA in amounts of roughly 0.5 to 1 ug was reverse transcribed with random hexamers. TCRdb used MiXCR to reprocess the immunoSEQ multiplex PCR reads, holding one entry per CDR3 protein. The table lists almost 450,000 distinct CDR3 sequences, around 85% of them singletons. High-throughput TCR beta sequencing covered peripheral CD8+ and CD4+ T cells. The ends were cut back, 2 bases at V and 2 bases at J, with 25 bases in the middle. This CDR3 comprises 19 residues. Per the germline V gene, CDR1 is LNHNV and CDR2 is YYDKDF (reference sequence).

Specimen: CD8+ T cells from PBMCs. This TCR derives from a human donor with multiple sclerosis. This sequence joins TRBV15 and TRBJ2-7, with D unresolved. Written as DNA, the CDR3 is TGTGCCACCAGCAGACAAGAGATCCCTTGGCCCACCGGCCCCTACGAGCAGTACTTC. It encodes CATSRQEIPWPTGPYEQYF.